This is a list of T cell receptor beta chains from one sample in a study of T cell repertoires in cytomegalovirus infection. TCRdb re-analysed the reads in MiXCR, keeping a single row per CDR3 protein. The sample has around 900,000 distinct CDR3 sequences, more than 25% seen once. Antigens for these TCRs are unknown. The sample consisted of cultured CD8+ T cells from PBMCs, taken from culture after CMV antigen stimulation. These receptors were collected from a human donor in good health (CMV status not recorded). Some clones in this sample may be carry-over from other donors' samples. CDR3s include the opening cysteine and the closing phenylalanine or tryptophan. Fields, in order: V gene, D gene, J gene, clone size, CDR3 length, CDR3 protein, CDR3 DNA. A D gene is named only where the DNA matches it firmly. Clone size appears in some rows only: once, few, many, or a class for an expanded clone.

TRBV27	.	TRBJ1-1	few	16	CASSSRTDSLNTEAFF	TGTGCCAGCAGTTCCCGCACGGACAGCCTGAACACTGAAGCTTTCTTT
TRBV12-3/TRBV12-4	.	TRBJ1-2	.	15	CASSLSGDGGYGYTF	TGTGCCAGCAGTTTATCAGGGGACGGGGGCTATGGCTACACCTTC
TRBV20-1	TRBD2	TRBJ2-1	.	16	CSARDPSGVSYNEQFF	TGCAGTGCTAGAGATCCTAGCGGGGTGTCCTACAATGAGCAGTTCTTC
TRBV7-7	.	TRBJ2-5	few	16	CASSLGGVSSMETQYF	TGTGCTAGCAGCTTAGGGGGAGTCAGTTCGATGGAGACCCAGTACTTC
TRBV19	TRBD1	TRBJ1-1	many	12	CASSPGTAEAFF	TGTGCCAGCAGCCCAGGGACAGCTGAAGCTTTCTTT
TRBV5-5	.	TRBJ2-7	.	15	CASSWRSGNTYEQYF	TGTGCCAGCAGTTGGAGATCTGGGAACACCTACGAGCAGTACTTC
TRBV5-6	TRBD1	TRBJ1-1	many	15	CASSLPGQANTEAFF	TGTGCCAGCAGCCTACCGGGACAGGCGAACACTGAAGCTTTCTTT
TRBV4-1	TRBD2	TRBJ2-7	.	16	CASSQEGTSGEIEQYF	TGCGCCAGCAGCCAAGAGGGAACTAGCGGGGAGATCGAGCAGTACTTC
TRBV7-8	.	TRBJ1-2	.	13	CASSPAANYGYTF	TGTGCCAGCAGCCCGGCTGCTAACTATGGCTACACCTTC
TRBV7-9	.	TRBJ1-1	.	15	CASSWGPQGNTEAFF	TGTGCCAGCAGCTGGGGGCCGCAGGGGAACACTGAAGCTTTCTTT
TRBV12-3/TRBV12-4	TRBD1	TRBJ1-5	few	14	CASNPTGAYQPQHF	TGTGCCAGCAATCCCACAGGGGCTTATCAGCCCCAGCATTTT
TRBV7-6	TRBD2	TRBJ2-3	few	15	CASSMISGSTDTQYF	TGTGCCAGCAGCATGATTAGCGGGAGCACAGATACGCAGTATTTT
TRBV9	TRBD2	TRBJ2-1	.	18	CASSAQAAGGPRDNEQFF	TGTGCCAGCAGCGCCCAGGCAGCGGGGGGGCCGCGGGACAATGAGCAGTTCTTC
TRBV5-6	.	TRBJ1-2	.	13	CASSLRPQGFYTF	TGTGCCAGCAGCTTGCGCCCACAGGGATTCTACACCTTC
TRBV12-3/TRBV12-4	.	TRBJ2-1	.	16	CASSFVGLRIYNEQFF	TGTGCCAGCAGTTTTGTTGGACTCCGGATTTACAATGAGCAGTTCTTC
TRBV15	.	TRBJ2-2	.	11	CATSRAGELFF	TGTGCCACCAGCAGAGCCGGGGAGCTGTTTTTT
TRBV7-6	TRBD1	TRBJ2-2	.	15	CASSLPDRANGELFF	TGTGCCAGCAGCTTACCGGACAGGGCGAACGGGGAGCTGTTTTTT
TRBV29-1	.	TRBJ1-1	few	13	CSGGEQLETEAFF	TGCAGCGGAGGGGAACAACTCGAGACTGAAGCTTTCTTT
TRBV7-9	.	TRBJ2-3	.	16	CASSLAGGQSTDTQYF	TGTGCCAGCAGCTTAGCGGGGGGACAGAGCACAGATACGCAGTATTTT
TRBV5-5	.	TRBJ2-7	.	12	CASSWQGYEQYF	TGTGCCAGCAGCTGGCAGGGCTACGAGCAGTACTTC